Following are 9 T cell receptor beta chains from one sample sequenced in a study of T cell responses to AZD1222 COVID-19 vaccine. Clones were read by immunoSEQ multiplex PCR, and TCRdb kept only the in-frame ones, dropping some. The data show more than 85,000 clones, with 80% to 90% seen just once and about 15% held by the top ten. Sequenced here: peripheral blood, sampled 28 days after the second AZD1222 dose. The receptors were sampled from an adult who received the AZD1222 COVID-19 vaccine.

The chain's CDR3 is CASSYQGNYGYTF. The CDR3, as DNA: TGTGCCAGCAGCTACCAGGGAAACTATGGCTACACCTTC. This chain connects TRBV5-4 to TRBJ1-2; a weak D match, TRBD1 (5 bases). Trimming removed 3 bases at V and 2 bases at J, with 8 bases between. Germline CDR1 and CDR2: SGHNT and YYREEE (reference sequence). CDR3 length: 13 residues.

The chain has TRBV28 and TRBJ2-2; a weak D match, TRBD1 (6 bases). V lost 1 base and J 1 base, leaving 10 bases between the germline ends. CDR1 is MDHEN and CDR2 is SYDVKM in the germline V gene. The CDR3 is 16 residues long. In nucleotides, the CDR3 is TGTGCCAGCAGTTTATCCGGGACACTGAACACCGGGGAGCTGTTTTTT. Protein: CASSLSGTLNTGELFF.

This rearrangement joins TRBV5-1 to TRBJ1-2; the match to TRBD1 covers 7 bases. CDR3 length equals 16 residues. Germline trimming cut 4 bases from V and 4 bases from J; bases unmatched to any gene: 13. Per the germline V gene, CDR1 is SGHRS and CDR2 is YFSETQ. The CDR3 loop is CASSPLPGQLSYGYTF. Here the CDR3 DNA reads TGCGCCAGCAGCCCCCTACCGGGACAGCTTAGCTATGGCTACACCTTC.

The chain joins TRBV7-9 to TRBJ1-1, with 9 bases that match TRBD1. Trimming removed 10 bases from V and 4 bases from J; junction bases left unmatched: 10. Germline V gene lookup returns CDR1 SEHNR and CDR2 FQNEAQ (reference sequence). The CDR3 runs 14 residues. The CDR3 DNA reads TGTGCCACCTATTACGGGGACAGGGTCACTGAAGCTTTCTTT. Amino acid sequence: CATYYGDRVTEAFF.

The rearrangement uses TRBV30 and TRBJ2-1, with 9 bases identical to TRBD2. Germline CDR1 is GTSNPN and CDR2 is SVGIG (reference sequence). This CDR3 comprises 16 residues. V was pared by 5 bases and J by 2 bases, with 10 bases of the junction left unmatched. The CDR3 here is CAWPAGLAGTYNEQFF. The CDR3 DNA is TGTGCCTGGCCCGCTGGGCTAGCGGGGACCTACAATGAGCAGTTCTTC.

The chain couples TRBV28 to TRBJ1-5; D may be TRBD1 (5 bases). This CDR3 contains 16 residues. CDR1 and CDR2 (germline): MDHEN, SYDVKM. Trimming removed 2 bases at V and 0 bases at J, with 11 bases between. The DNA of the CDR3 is TGTGCCAGCAGTTTAGGGGCAGGCTATAGCAATCAGCCCCAGCATTTT. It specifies CASSLGAGYSNQPQHF.

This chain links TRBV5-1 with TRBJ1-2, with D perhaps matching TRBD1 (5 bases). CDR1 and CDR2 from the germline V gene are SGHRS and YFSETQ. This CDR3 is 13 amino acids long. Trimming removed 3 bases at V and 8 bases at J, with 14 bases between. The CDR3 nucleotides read TGCGCCAGCAGCTGGGCGGATAACAGGGGCTACACCTTC. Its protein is CASSWADNRGYTF.

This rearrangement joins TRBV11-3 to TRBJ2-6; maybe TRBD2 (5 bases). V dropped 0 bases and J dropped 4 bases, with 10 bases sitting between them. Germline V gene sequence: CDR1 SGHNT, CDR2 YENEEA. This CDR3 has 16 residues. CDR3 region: CASSLDGEVGANVLTF. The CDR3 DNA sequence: TGTGCCAGCAGCTTAGACGGGGAAGTCGGGGCCAACGTCCTGACTTTC.

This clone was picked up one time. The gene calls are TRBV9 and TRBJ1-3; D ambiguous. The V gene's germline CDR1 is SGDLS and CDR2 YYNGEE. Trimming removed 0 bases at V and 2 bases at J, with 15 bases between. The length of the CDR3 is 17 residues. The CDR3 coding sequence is TGTGCCAGCAGCGTAGAGGCCTCCGAGGTTGCTGGAAACACCATATATTTT. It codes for CASSVEASEVAGNTIYF.